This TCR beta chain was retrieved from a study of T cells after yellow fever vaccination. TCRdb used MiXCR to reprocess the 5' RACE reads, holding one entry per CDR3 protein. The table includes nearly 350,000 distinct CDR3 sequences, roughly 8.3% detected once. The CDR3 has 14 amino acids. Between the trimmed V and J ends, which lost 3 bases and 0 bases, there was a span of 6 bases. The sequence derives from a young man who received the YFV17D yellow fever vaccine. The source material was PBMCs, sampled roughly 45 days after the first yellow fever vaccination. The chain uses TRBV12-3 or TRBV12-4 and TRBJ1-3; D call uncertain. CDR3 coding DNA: TGTGCCAGCAGTTTCGGATACTCTGGAAACACCATATATTTT. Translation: CASSFGYSGNTIYF.